The next 14 T cell receptor beta chains were all read from a single sample in a study of T-cell memory formation after mild COVID-19. Each CDR3 protein is one row after TCRdb ran MiXCR on the 5' RACE reads. Of fewer than 250,000 distinct CDR3 sequences in the sample, around 25% are singletons; the top ten hold about an eighth. The sample comprised PBMCs or a T cell subset sorted from them (not recorded which). These receptors were obtained from an adult woman who had mild COVID-19 (a few samples of this study predate the infection). Cell type and time point are not known.

The CDR3 loop is CASSLTRGVSSGNTIYF. The CDR3, as DNA: TGCGCCAGCAGCCTCACCCGGGGAGTCAGCTCTGGAAACACCATATATTTT. This chain uses TRBV4-3 with TRBJ1-3, with D uncertain. V was shortened by 4 bases and J by 0 bases, with 16 bases between the two germline ends. The CDR3 is 17 amino acids. CDR1 is LGHNA and CDR2 is YSLEER in the germline V gene.

V is TRBV19 and J is TRBJ2-5; D possibly corresponds to TRBD2 (5 bases). The J call may be wrong; the DNA end is better matched by TRBJ2-7. This CDR3 has 13 amino acids. Germline V CDR1 and CDR2: LNHDA, SQIVND (reference sequence). Written as DNA, the CDR3 is TGTGCCAGTAGTATAAGGCTGCGGGACGAGCAGTACTTC. Protein product: CASSIRLRDEQYF.

The genes are TRBV7-8 and TRBJ2-1, with 7 bases that match TRBD1. The germline V gene has CDR1 SGHVS and CDR2 FQNEAQ. V lost 5 bases, J lost 0 bases, and 10 bases stayed unmatched. This CDR3 has 17 amino acids. CDR3 DNA: TGTGCCAGCAGCGCCCCAGGGAGACAGGGCTCCTACAATGAGCAGTTCTTC. The encoded protein is CASSAPGRQGSYNEQFF.

The rearrangement links TRBV2 to TRBJ2-7; no clear D gene. This CDR3 spans 12 amino acids. Germline CDR1 SNHLY, CDR2 FYNNEI. Trimming took 4 bases from V and 0 from J, leaving 4 bases between them. In nucleotides, the CDR3 is TGTGCCAGCAGTGGGCCCTCCTACGAGCAGTACTTC. Its protein is CASSGPSYEQYF.

This clonotype was recorded a few times. The V call is TRBV9, the J call TRBJ2-1, with 11 bases lining up with TRBD1. The germline V gene encodes CDR1 SGDLS and CDR2 YYNGEE. The length of the CDR3 is 15 residues. V lost 3 bases and J lost 8; bases outside the gene matches: 7. The CDR3 is CASSAGQGALDEQFF. CDR3 DNA: TGTGCCAGCAGCGCCGGACAGGGGGCTTTGGATGAGCAGTTCTTC.

Turning to this clonotype: Because the CDR3 is missing its conserved closing phenylalanine or tryptophan, this is likely a read error. The chain joins TRBV7-8 to TRBJ2-2; D is possibly TRBD1 (6 bases). The CDR3 contains 13 residues. From germline, CDR1 is SGHVS and CDR2 FQNEAQ. Trimming pared 4 bases from V and 7 bases from J, leaving 10 bases between. CDR3 sequence (DNA): TGTGCCAGCAGCTACAGGGTTGACGGGGAGCTGTTTTCT. It yields the protein CASSYRVDGELFS.

The gene calls are TRBV6-5 and TRBJ2-7, with 9 bases fitting TRBD2. Germline CDR1 MNHEY, CDR2 SVGAGI. The CDR3 spans 15 residues. The V gene end was trimmed by 7 bases and the J gene end by 6 bases; junction bases not matched to a gene: 13. DNA of the CDR3: TGTGCCAGCACTAACCTAGCGGGAATCTCTCGCGAGCAGTACTTC. This encodes CASTNLAGISREQYF.

A few counts support this clonotype. The CDR3 reads CSARDGTMIGNIQYF. CDR3 in DNA: TGCAGTGCTAGAGATGGGACTATGATTGGAAACATTCAGTACTTC. V and J are TRBV20-1 and TRBJ2-4; TRBD2 agrees at 7 bases. Looked up from germline, CDR1 is DFQATT and CDR2 is SNEGSKA (reference sequence). The CDR3 spans 15 residues. With 0 bases clipped from V and 6 bases from J, the junction kept 8 bases outside the gene matches.

This clonotype is a singleton in its sample. The chain employs TRBV20-1 and TRBJ2-5; weak D call: TRBD1 (6 bases). This CDR3 region has 12 residues. Trimming took off 4 bases at V and 3 bases at J, with 9 bases between the two ends. CDR1 and CDR2 from the germline V gene are DFQATT and SNEGSKA (reference sequence). The CDR3 sequence is CSAIQGKETQYF. In DNA form, the CDR3 reads TGCAGTGCTATACAGGGAAAAGAGACCCAGTACTTC.

In its sample, this clonotype was seen many times. The rearrangement joins TRBV12-3 or TRBV12-4 to TRBJ2-1, with TRBD2 matching over 7 bases. After removal of 7 bases from V and 8 bases from J, the junction contained 11 bases not matched to a gene. The CDR3 extends over 14 amino acids. CDR3 sequence reads: CASTHPGLSHEQFF. Here the CDR3 DNA reads TGTGCCAGCACCCACCCGGGACTAAGCCATGAGCAGTTCTTC.

This chain joins TRBV12-3 or TRBV12-4 and TRBJ2-3; D assignment may be TRBD1 or TRBD2 (5 bases each). Trimming shortened V by 3 bases and J by 6 bases, and 16 bases separated the two germline ends. The CDR3 has 15 amino acids. Written as DNA, the CDR3 is TGTGCCAGCAGTTTTGGGACCTTAGGGTGGGATACGCAGTATTTT. Its translation is CASSFGTLGWDTQYF.

This clonotype has only a few counts. V usage is TRBV30 and J usage is TRBJ1-2; D gene ambiguous. V lost 0 bases, J lost 3 bases, and 17 bases lay in between. The CDR3 has 16 amino acids. Germline CDR1 is GTSNPN and CDR2 is SVGIG (reference sequence). CDR3 loop: CAWSVNLLSMHYGYTF. The CDR3 DNA follows: TGTGCCTGGAGTGTAAATCTTCTGTCTATGCACTATGGCTACACCTTC.

The chain uses TRBV27 and TRBJ2-5; D is possibly TRBD1 (5 bases). CDR3 length: 16 residues. Germline loops: CDR1 MNHEY, CDR2 SMNVEV (reference sequence). The V and J ends lost 3 bases and 1 base respectively, with 15 bases between them. This CDR3 is CASSLSTDHRQETQYF. CDR3 DNA sequence: TGTGCCAGCAGTTTGTCGACAGACCACCGCCAAGAGACCCAGTACTTC.

V usage is TRBV3-1 and J usage is TRBJ1-5, with 7 bases aligning to TRBD1. The CDR3 has 18 residues. With 6 bases clipped from V and 2 bases from J, the junction kept 16 bases outside the gene matches. Germline V gene lookup returns CDR1 LGHDT and CDR2 YNNKEL (reference sequence). The CDR3 bases are TGTGCCAGCAGTCAAATACCGGGAGGGCAGGGGGGCAATCAGCCCCAGCATTTT. Protein sequence: CASSQIPGGQGGNQPQHF.